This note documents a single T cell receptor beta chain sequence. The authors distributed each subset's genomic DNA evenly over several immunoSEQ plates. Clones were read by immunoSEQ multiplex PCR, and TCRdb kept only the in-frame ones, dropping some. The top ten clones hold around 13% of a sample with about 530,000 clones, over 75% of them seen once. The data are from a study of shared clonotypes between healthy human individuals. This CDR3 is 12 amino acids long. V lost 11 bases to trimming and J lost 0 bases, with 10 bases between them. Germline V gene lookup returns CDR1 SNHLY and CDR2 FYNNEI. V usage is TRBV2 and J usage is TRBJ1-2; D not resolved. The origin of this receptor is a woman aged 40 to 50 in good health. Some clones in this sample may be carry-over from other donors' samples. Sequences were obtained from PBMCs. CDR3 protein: CACQRANYGYTF. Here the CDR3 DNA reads TGTGCCTGCCAGAGGGCTAACTATGGCTACACCTTC.